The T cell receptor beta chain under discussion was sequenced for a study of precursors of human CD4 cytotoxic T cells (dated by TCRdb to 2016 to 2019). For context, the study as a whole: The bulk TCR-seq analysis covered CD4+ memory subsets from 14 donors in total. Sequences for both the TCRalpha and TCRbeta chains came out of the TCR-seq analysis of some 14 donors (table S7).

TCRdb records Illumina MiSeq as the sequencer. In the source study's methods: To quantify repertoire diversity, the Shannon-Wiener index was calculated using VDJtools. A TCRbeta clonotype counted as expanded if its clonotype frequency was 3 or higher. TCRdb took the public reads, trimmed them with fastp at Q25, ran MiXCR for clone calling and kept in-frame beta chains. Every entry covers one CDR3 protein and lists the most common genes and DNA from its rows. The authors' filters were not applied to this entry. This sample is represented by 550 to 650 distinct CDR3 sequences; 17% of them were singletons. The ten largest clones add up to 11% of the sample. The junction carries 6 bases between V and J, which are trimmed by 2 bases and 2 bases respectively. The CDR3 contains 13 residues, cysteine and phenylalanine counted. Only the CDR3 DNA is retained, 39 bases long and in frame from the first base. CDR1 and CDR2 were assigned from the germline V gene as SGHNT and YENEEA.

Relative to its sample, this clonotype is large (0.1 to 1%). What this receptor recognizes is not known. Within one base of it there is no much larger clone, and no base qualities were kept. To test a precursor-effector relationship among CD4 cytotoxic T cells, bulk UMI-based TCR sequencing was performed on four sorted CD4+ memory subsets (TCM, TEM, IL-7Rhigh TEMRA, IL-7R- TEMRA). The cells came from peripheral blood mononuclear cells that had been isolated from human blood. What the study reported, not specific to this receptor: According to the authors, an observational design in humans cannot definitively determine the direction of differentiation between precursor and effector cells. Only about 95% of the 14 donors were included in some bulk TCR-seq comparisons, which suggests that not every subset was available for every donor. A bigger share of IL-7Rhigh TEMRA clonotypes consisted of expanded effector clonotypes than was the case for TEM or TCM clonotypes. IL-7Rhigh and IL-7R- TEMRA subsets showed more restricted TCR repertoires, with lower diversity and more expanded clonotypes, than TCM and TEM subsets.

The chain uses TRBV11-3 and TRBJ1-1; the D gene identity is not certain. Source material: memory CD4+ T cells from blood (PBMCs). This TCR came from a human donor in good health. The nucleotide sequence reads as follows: TGTGCCAGCAGCTTAAATATAAACACTGAAGCTTTCTTT. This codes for CASSLNINTEAFF.